This T cell receptor (beta chain) was identified during a study of OX40 agonist ivuxolimab in advanced cancers. Study observations and caveats: Expanded clones were, on average, more numerous in CD8+ T cells than in CD4+. The investigators did not determine what antigen specificity the expanded peripheral T cells had.

As for this clone: Its target is unknown.

The data were produced by immunoSEQ multiplex PCR, yet TCRdb's version contains in-frame clones alone and is incomplete. The data hold approximately 10,000 clones, with roughly 80% observed a single time. Germline CDR1 is PRHDT and CDR2 is FYEKMQ (reference sequence). The ends were cut back, 5 bases at V and 3 bases at J, with 11 bases in the middle. The CDR3 length is 13 residues. The source is an adult with an advanced solid tumor such as melanoma, head and neck, liver or kidney cancer. The gene calls are TRBV13 and TRBJ2-7; tentatively, D is TRBD1 (5 bases). Sequenced material: CD4+ or CD8+ T cells sorted from blood, taken in a trial of the OX40 agonist ivuxolimab. This CDR3 reads CASSPRAGYEQYF. In DNA form, the CDR3 reads TGTGCCAGCAGCCCCAGGGCCGGCTACGAGCAGTACTTC. Based on the CDR3 plus reference TRBV13 and TRBJ2-7, the full variable domain is AAGVIQSPRHLIKEKRETATLKCYPIPRHDTVYWYQQGPGQDPQFLISFYEKMQSDKGSIPDRFSAQQFSDYHSELNMSSLELGDSALYFCASSPRAGYEQYFGPGTRLTVT.